This is a list of T cell receptor beta chains from one sample in a study of sequential checkpoint blockade in melanoma. The assay was immunoSEQ multiplex PCR, and TCRdb's table has in-frame clones only and misses some. This sample has just over 20,000 clones; around 27% occur once, and the top ten carry roughly 7%. Material: tumor tissue (inferred from file names), obtained from a patient given nivolumab and ipilimumab in sequence. All receptors derive from a human donor with melanoma. The CDR3 runs from the conserved cysteine through the conserved F or W. D genes are given only for firm matches. Only part of the rows carry a size: once, few, many, or a class if the clone is expanded.

CDR3 protein: CASSLVTGTVYNEQFF
CDR3 DNA: TGCGCCAGCAGCTTGGTAACCGGGACAGTATACAATGAGCAGTTCTTC
CDR3 length: 16
clone size: NA
V gene: TRBV5-1
J gene: TRBJ2-1
D gene: TRBD1

CDR3 protein: CASSYPTGDGSPLHF
CDR3 DNA: TGTGCCAGCAGTTACCCGACAGGGGACGGGTCACCCCTCCACTTT
CDR3 length: 15
clone size: few
V gene: TRBV6-8
J gene: TRBJ1-6
D gene: TRBD1

CDR3 protein: CASSVEWRGGDTEAFF
CDR3 DNA: TGTGCCAGCAGCGTAGAATGGCGGGGGGGGGACACTGAAGCTTTCTTT
CDR3 length: 16
clone size: NA
V gene: TRBV2
J gene: TRBJ1-1
D gene: NA

CDR3 protein: CASSPRVSSGRTGELFF
CDR3 DNA: TGTGCCAGCTCACCAAGAGTATCTAGCGGGAGGACCGGGGAGCTGTTTTTT
CDR3 length: 17
clone size: once
V gene: TRBV18
J gene: TRBJ2-2
D gene: TRBD2

CDR3 protein: CASSYGSSRAGELFF
CDR3 DNA: TGTGCCAGCAGTTACGGGAGTAGCAGGGCCGGGGAGCTGTTTTTT
CDR3 length: 15
clone size: NA
V gene: TRBV6-8
J gene: TRBJ2-2
D gene: NA

CDR3 protein: CASSPPTGSSYNEQFF
CDR3 DNA: TGTGCCAGCTCACCACCTACAGGCAGCTCCTACAATGAGCAGTTCTTC
CDR3 length: 16
clone size: NA
V gene: TRBV18
J gene: TRBJ2-1
D gene: NA

CDR3 protein: CAAIPFTGGIGYTF
CDR3 DNA: TGTGCCGCCATCCCATTTACAGGGGGAATCGGCTACACCTTC
CDR3 length: 14
clone size: NA
V gene: TRBV6-8
J gene: TRBJ1-2
D gene: TRBD1

CDR3 protein: CASSYGQGAGIGEKLFF
CDR3 DNA: TGTGCCAGCAGCTACGGACAGGGGGCGGGAATAGGAGAAAAACTGTTTTTT
CDR3 length: 17
clone size: NA
V gene: TRBV11-3
J gene: TRBJ1-4
D gene: TRBD1

CDR3 protein: CSVVSGADSNQPQHF
CDR3 DNA: TGCAGCGTTGTGTCAGGGGCCGATAGCAATCAGCCCCAGCATTTT
CDR3 length: 15
clone size: NA
V gene: TRBV29-1
J gene: TRBJ1-5
D gene: NA

CDR3 protein: CASSPSRNTGELFF
CDR3 DNA: TGCGCCAGCAGCCCCTCTAGGAACACCGGGGAGCTGTTTTTT
CDR3 length: 14
clone size: NA
V gene: TRBV5-1
J gene: TRBJ2-2
D gene: NA

CDR3 protein: CASSLVGGVPPETQYF
CDR3 DNA: TGTGCCAGCAGCTTAGTCGGTGGTGTCCCCCCGGAGACCCAGTACTTC
CDR3 length: 16
clone size: NA
V gene: TRBV11-3
J gene: TRBJ2-5
D gene: NA

CDR3 protein: CASSDSRPTSGPRNEQFF
CDR3 DNA: TGTGCCAGCAGTGACTCGAGACCAACTAGCGGGCCCCGCAATGAGCAGTTCTTC
CDR3 length: 18
clone size: few
V gene: TRBV6-8
J gene: TRBJ2-1
D gene: TRBD2

CDR3 protein: CASSYSNTAREAFF
CDR3 DNA: TGTGCCAGCAGTTACTCGAACACAGCAAGGGAAGCTTTCTTT
CDR3 length: 14
clone size: few
V gene: TRBV6-8
J gene: TRBJ1-1
D gene: NA

CDR3 protein: CASSLGTGRGETQYF
CDR3 DNA: TGTGCCAGCAGCCTGGGGACAGGGCGAGGGGAGACCCAGTACTTC
CDR3 length: 15
clone size: many
V gene: TRBV11-3
J gene: TRBJ2-5
D gene: TRBD1

CDR3 protein: CASRADSLSFF
CDR3 DNA: TGTGCCAGCAGAGCTGACAGTTTGTCTTTCTTT
CDR3 length: 11
clone size: NA
V gene: TRBV6-7
J gene: TRBJ1-1
D gene: NA

CDR3 protein: CASSRAGGYEQYF
CDR3 DNA: TGCGCCAGCAGCCGTGCAGGGGGCTACGAGCAGTACTTC
CDR3 length: 13
clone size: few
V gene: TRBV23-1
J gene: TRBJ2-7
D gene: TRBD1

CDR3 protein: CASKRGTGVTSTDTQYF
CDR3 DNA: TGTGCCAGCAAGAGGGGGACAGGAGTAACTAGCACAGATACGCAGTATTTT
CDR3 length: 17
clone size: medium-sized
V gene: TRBV6-8
J gene: TRBJ2-3
D gene: TRBD1

CDR3 protein: CASRSYRDTQYF
CDR3 DNA: TGTGCCAGTAGATCGTACAGGGATACGCAGTATTTT
CDR3 length: 12
clone size: NA
V gene: TRBV19
J gene: TRBJ2-3
D gene: NA

CDR3 protein: CASRGGGDTQYF
CDR3 DNA: TGTGCCAGCAGAGGGGGGGGAGATACGCAGTATTTT
CDR3 length: 12
clone size: NA
V gene: TRBV6-8
J gene: TRBJ2-3
D gene: NA

CDR3 protein: CASSLGGRYNEQFF
CDR3 DNA: TGTGCCAGCAGCTTAGGGGGTAGGTACAATGAGCAGTTCTTC
CDR3 length: 14
clone size: NA
V gene: TRBV11-3
J gene: TRBJ2-1
D gene: NA

CDR3 protein: CAISGGENTEAFF
CDR3 DNA: TGTGCCATCAGCGGGGGTGAGAACACTGAAGCTTTCTTT
CDR3 length: 13
clone size: NA
V gene: TRBV6-8
J gene: TRBJ1-1
D gene: NA

CDR3 protein: CASSLAGTSGNNEQFF
CDR3 DNA: TGTGCCAGCAGCTTGGCCGGGACTAGCGGGAACAATGAGCAGTTCTTC
CDR3 length: 16
clone size: NA
V gene: TRBV11-3
J gene: TRBJ2-1
D gene: TRBD2

CDR3 protein: CASNGRSRGEQYF
CDR3 DNA: TGTGCCAGTAATGGACGGAGCAGGGGCGAGCAGTACTTC
CDR3 length: 13
clone size: NA
V gene: TRBV19
J gene: TRBJ2-7
D gene: NA